A single sample gave rise to the 9 T cell receptor beta chains below, sequenced in a study of blood T cell repertoires in COVID-19 (dated by TCRdb to about 2020). Libraries were constructed by the immunoSEQ multiplex PCR assay. Entries here come from immuneACCESS through TCRdb and include only in-frame sequences with V and J called. Some clones fail to appear in such tables; in the studies checked, an unresolved V gene covers under half of the shortfall, and the cause of the remainder is unknown. The sample includes 150,000 to 200,000 clones, with roughly four fifths observed a single time. Roughly 13% of the sample belongs to the ten largest clones. The specimen sequenced was peripheral blood. The source of these receptors is an older man who had recovered from COVID-19.

This clone showed up just once. V usage is TRBV19 and J usage is TRBJ1-5, with 11 bases fitting TRBD1. Germline V gene data show CDR1 as LNHDA and CDR2 as SQIVND (reference sequence). The length of the CDR3 is 18 residues. Unmatched junction bases numbered 11, after V lost 6 bases and J lost 1 base. This CDR3 reads CASRSRDRGRLSNQPQHF. The CDR3 DNA reads as TGTGCCAGTAGGTCTAGGGACAGGGGGAGATTGAGCAATCAGCCCCAGCATTTT.

V usage is TRBV28 and J usage is TRBJ1-5, with D maybe TRBD1 (6 bases). Trimming removed 3 bases at V and 3 bases at J, with 12 bases between. CDR3 length: 15 amino acids. Germline assignment: CDR1 MDHEN and CDR2 SYDVKM. The CDR3 region is CASSFGGAVNQPQHF. The CDR3 DNA follows: TGTGCCAGCAGTTTCGGGGGGGCTGTCAATCAGCCCCAGCATTTT.

Written as DNA, the CDR3 is TGTGCCAGCAGCTCAGGGAACTACGAGCAGTACTTC. Encoded protein: CASSSGNYEQYF. V is TRBV9 and J is TRBJ2-7, with D perhaps matching TRBD1 (5 bases). The germline CDR1 and CDR2 sequences are SGDLS and YYNGEE. V was clipped by 4 bases and J by 3 bases, with 8 bases between them. The CDR3 has 12 residues. Complete variable domain (other parts from reference TRBV9 and TRBJ2-7): DSGVTQTPKHLITATGQRVTLRCSPRSGDLSVYWYQQSLDQGLQFLIQYYNGEERAKGNILERFSAQQFPDLHSELNLSSLELGDSALYFCASSSGNYEQYFGPGTRLTVT.

This clone was detected once. This sequence joins TRBV14 and TRBJ1-1, with D perhaps matching TRBD1 (6 bases). CDR3 length: 12 amino acids. Trimming shortened V by 3 bases and J by 8 bases, and 10 bases separated the two germline ends. Germline CDR1 SGHDN, CDR2 FVKESK. The CDR3 protein is CASSHRDNEAFF. CDR3 DNA sequence: TGTGCCAGCAGCCACCGGGACAACGAAGCTTTCTTT.

The genes are TRBV10-3 and TRBJ2-3; 8 nucleotides align to TRBD2. The germline V gene has CDR1 ENHRY and CDR2 SYGVKD. The CDR3 spans 14 residues. Trimming took 10 bases from V and 4 from J; bases not matched to a gene: 10. The CDR3 nucleotides are TGTGCCACCCGTAGAGCGGGAGAGTCAGATACGCAGTATTTT. Translated, it gives CATRRAGESDTQYF.

The V and J genes are TRBV7-2 and TRBJ2-7, with unresolved D. Germline values: CDR1 SGHTA, CDR2 FQGNSA. The CDR3 is made up of 15 amino acids. V dropped 1 base and J dropped 5 bases, with 15 bases sitting between them. The CDR3 DNA reads as TGTGCCAGCAGCTTAGGAATGGCGGCCTGGGACGAGCAGTACTTC. The encoded protein is CASSLGMAAWDEQYF.

V gene TRBV3-1 (or the pseudogene TRBV3-2) combines with J gene TRBJ1-4, with TRBD1 identical over 9 bases. Trimming removed 6 bases from V and 6 bases from J; junction bases left unmatched: 11. Looked up from germline, CDR1 is LGHDT and CDR2 is YNNKEL (reference sequence). The CDR3 totals 16 residues. The CDR3 DNA sequence: TGTGCCAGCAGTCCTGGACAGGGGAGGGATGATGAAAAACTGTTTTTT. Translated, it gives CASSPGQGRDDEKLFF.

V usage is TRBV29-1 and J usage is TRBJ1-2, with 7 bases fitting TRBD1. Trimming took 5 bases from V and 2 from J; bases not matched to a gene: 8. The CDR3 totals 14 residues. CDR1 SQVTM and CDR2 ANQGSEA come from the germline V gene. This CDR3 reads CSVSEGGWNYGYTF. CDR3 sequence (DNA): TGCAGCGTTTCCGAAGGGGGCTGGAACTATGGCTACACCTTC.

This chain joins TRBV19 and TRBJ1-3; D possibly corresponds to TRBD1 (5 bases). Germline CDR1 reads LNHDA; CDR2 reads SQIVND (reference sequence). There are 15 residues in the CDR3. Trimming pared 1 base from V and 3 bases from J, leaving 10 bases between. The CDR3 nucleotides read TGTGCCAGTAGTATAGGGGCAGGGAATGGAAACACCATATATTTT. It codes for CASSIGAGNGNTIYF.